The entry that follows covers one T cell receptor beta chain sequence. This sample stems from a study of T cells in Graves' hyperthyroidism and ophthalmopathy. Template material for amplifying TCR beta CDR3 regions consisted of RNA transcripts. RT-PCR in the first round (using the HTBI primer set) targeted the TCR CDR3. In TCRdb, the multiplex PCR reads were re-called with MiXCR into one record per CDR3 protein. Counted here are 350,000 to 400,000 distinct CDR3 sequences, about 15% occurring once; the ten biggest clones make up about 31%. The CDR3 has 15 residues. V was shortened by 4 bases and J by 3 bases, with 13 bases between the two germline ends.

The chain combines TRBV12-3 or TRBV12-4 with TRBJ2-1; D unresolved. The origin of this receptor is a woman younger than 45 with Graves' hyperthyroidism. The specimen was blood. This chain's CDR3 is CASSSRAKGYNEQFF. The CDR3 DNA is TGTGCCAGCAGTTCCCGGGCCAAGGGCTACAATGAGCAGTTCTTC.